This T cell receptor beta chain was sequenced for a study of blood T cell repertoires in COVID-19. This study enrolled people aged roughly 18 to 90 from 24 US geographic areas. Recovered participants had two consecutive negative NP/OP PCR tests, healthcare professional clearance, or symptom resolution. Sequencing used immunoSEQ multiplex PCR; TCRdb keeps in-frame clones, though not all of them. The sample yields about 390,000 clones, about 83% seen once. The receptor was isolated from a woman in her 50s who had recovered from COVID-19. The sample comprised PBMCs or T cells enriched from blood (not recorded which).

The CDR3 spells CASSIQGTGQPQHF. CDR3 coding DNA: TGTGCCAGCAGCATACAGGGGACGGGGCAGCCCCAGCATTTT. This rearrangement joins TRBV5-5 to TRBJ1-5; 7 bases match TRBD1. CDR1 and CDR2 (germline): SGHKS, YYEKEE (reference sequence). V was pared by 4 bases and J by 7 bases, with 8 bases of the junction left unmatched. The CDR3 is 14 amino acids.